One T cell receptor (beta chain) is described in this entry. Its antigen is unknown. Germline V CDR1 and CDR2: MNHEY, SVGAGI. The CDR3 has 13 amino acids. With 8 bases clipped from V and 3 bases from J, the junction kept 5 bases outside the gene matches. This specimen comes from a study of T cell responses to AZD1222 COVID-19 vaccine. Study-level findings and limits: Spike-wide coverage was observed for vaccine-associated CD4 TCRs, with dominant responses at 160-218 and 743-854. Nearly half of spike-specific TCRs reportedly go after variant regions that carry no mutations.

Sequencing was performed with immunoSEQ multiplex PCR; in TCRdb, only in-frame clones are kept and a portion is missing. The table records about 100,000 clones, approximately 87% of them present only once. This TCR derives from an adult in good health. The chain joins TRBV6-5 to TRBJ2-7; TRBD1 matches 9 bases. Sample: peripheral blood, taken on day 0 of MenACWY control vaccination. The CDR3 region has the DNA TGTGCCAGCCGCGAGACAGGGGGCTACGAGCAGTACTTC. This sequence encodes CASRETGGYEQYF.